What follows describes a single TCR beta chain. The antigen remains unidentified. The data originate from a study of cytomegalovirus exposure and HLA in healthy donors. Notes on the study in general: A later examination showed that TCR association rates differed by HLA locus, with DRB1 most and HLA-C fewest. A classifier reportedly called cytomegalovirus status with high sensitivity and specificity. Association with HLA alleles at 0.05 false discovery rate was found for approximately 18,000 TCR beta sequences in a later analysis. Later on, a genetic analysis was performed. It linked a missense variant in DCLRE1C with V- and J-gene trimming of TCR beta.

Vbeta (60) and Jbeta (13) primers were used in the PCR. Produced via immunoSEQ multiplex PCR; TCRdb's table is partial and in-frame only. The top ten clones hold approximately 2.8% of a sample with more than 85,000 clones, over 80% of them seen once. The CDR3 totals 14 residues. Germline values: CDR1 MNHEY, CDR2 SMNVEV (reference sequence). The V segment lost 2 bases and the J segment 4 bases; nucleotides outside the gene matches: 4. V usage is TRBV27 and J usage is TRBJ1-1, with 7 bases that match TRBD1. The receptor comes from a man in his forties in good health and CMV-seronegative. The sample comprised PBMCs. The CDR3 reads CASSLGAGGTEAFF. CDR3 sequence (DNA): TGTGCCAGCAGTTTAGGGGCAGGGGGCACTGAAGCTTTCTTT.